These 20 T cell receptor beta chains came from one sample sequenced in a study of PD-1 blockade in classical Hodgkin lymphoma. This table comes from immunoSEQ multiplex PCR, and its TCRdb copy is limited to in-frame clones, with some not included. Of about 90,000 clones listed, 80% to 95% are singletons. Each of the patients experienced relapse following autologous stem cell transplantation, and their brentuximab vedotin exposure differed. Specimen: peripheral blood mononuclear cells (PBMCs), collected before the second cycle of nivolumab. The receptors here all came from a human donor with classical Hodgkin lymphoma.

The chain joins TRBV2 to TRBJ1-3; a possible D gene is TRBD1 (6 bases). CDR1 and CDR2 from the germline V gene are SNHLY and FYNNEI. CDR3 length: 16 amino acids. The germline V and J ends were trimmed by 8 bases and 3 bases, with 20 bases remaining between them. CDR3 region: CASVLAQGGNGNTIYF. The CDR3 DNA sequence: TGTGCCAGCGTCCTGGCACAGGGTGGAAATGGAAACACCATATATTTT.

The chain joins TRBV6-6 to TRBJ1-4, with D tentatively TRBD1 (6 bases). Between the trimmed V and J ends, which lost 2 bases and 2 bases, there was a span of 6 bases. There are 14 residues in the CDR3. Germline V lookup: CDR1 MNHNY, CDR2 SVGAGI (reference sequence). CDR3 in amino acids: CASSYRGTNEKLFF. CDR3 coding DNA: TGTGCCAGCAGTTACAGGGGGACTAATGAAAAACTGTTTTTT.

The rearrangement joins TRBV7-9 to TRBJ1-2; D unclear. V lost 2 bases, J lost 4 bases, and 8 bases lay in between. Germline lookup yields CDR1 SEHNR and CDR2 FQNEAQ (reference sequence). This CDR3 region has 13 residues. The CDR3 is CASSLSAGYGYTF. For the CDR3, the DNA is TGTGCCAGCAGCTTAAGCGCAGGCTATGGCTACACCTTC.

J is TRBJ2-5 and V is TRBV4-1; 7 bases map to TRBD2. The CDR3 is 15 amino acids. Germline CDR1 MGHRA, CDR2 YSYEKL. V shed 10 bases and J 7 bases; nucleotides not matched to a gene: 18. CDR3 protein: CAKIFGWRETGTQYF. CDR3 DNA: TGCGCCAAAATTTTCGGGTGGCGGGAGACGGGGACCCAGTACTTC.

The chain has TRBV5-1 and TRBJ2-1, with 15 bases identical to TRBD2. Germline values: CDR1 SGHRS, CDR2 YFSETQ. With V trimmed by 2 bases and J by 8 bases, 8 bases remained unmatched. The CDR3 loop spans 17 amino acids. The CDR3 protein is CASSFGLAGGTMDEQFF. The CDR3 DNA sequence: TGCGCCAGCAGCTTTGGACTAGCGGGAGGGACCATGGATGAGCAGTTCTTC.

V and J are TRBV7-9 and TRBJ2-7, with TRBD2 identical over 7 bases. V lost 5 bases and J lost 2; bases outside the gene matches: 6. Germline V gene data show CDR1 as SEHNR and CDR2 as FQNEAQ (reference sequence). CDR3 length: 14 amino acids. The CDR3 DNA reads as TGTGCCAGCAGCAAGAGGGACTACCCCTACGAGCAGTACTTC. Amino acid sequence: CASSKRDYPYEQYF. The entire variable domain, with the rest obtained from reference TRBV7-9 and TRBJ2-7, is as follows: DTGVSQNPRHKITKRGQNVTFRCDPISEHNRLYWYRQTLGQGPEFLTYFQNEAQLEKSRLLSDRFSAERPKGSFSTLEIQRTEQGDSAMYLCASSKRDYPYEQYFGPGTRLTVT.

The chain uses TRBV9 and TRBJ1-2; 9 nucleotides line up with TRBD1. The length of the CDR3 is 15 residues. CDR1 is SGDLS, CDR2 YYNGEE, per germline. The ends lost 3 bases at V and 4 bases at J; junction bases unmatched: 7. This chain's CDR3 is CASSGGQGPAYGYTF. CDR3 in DNA: TGTGCCAGCAGCGGGGGACAGGGTCCAGCCTATGGCTACACCTTC.

This clone showed up just once. The rearrangement links TRBV6-5 to TRBJ1-2; D might be TRBD1 (6 bases). Germline assignment: CDR1 MNHEY and CDR2 SVGAGI. The CDR3 length is 14 residues. Trimming pared 8 bases from V and 5 bases from J, leaving 18 bases between. The CDR3, as DNA: TGTGCCAGCTCAATGGAGGGGGGTAAATATGGCTACACCTTC. Translated: CASSMEGGKYGYTF.

The genes are TRBV6-1 and TRBJ1-1; tentatively, D is TRBD1 (5 bases). The CDR3 loop spans 18 amino acids. Germline V gives CDR1 MNHNS, CDR2 SASEGT. V lost 1 base and J lost 0, with 18 bases in between. Written as DNA, the CDR3 is TGTGCCAGCAGTGAAGAGGGAATGCAGGGAACCATGAACACTGAAGCTTTCTTT. Translation: CASSEEGMQGTMNTEAFF.

DNA for the CDR3: TGCGCCAGCAGCTTGGGGCCCCGGACAGAGAACCGGCCCTACGAGCAGTACTTC. Amino acid sequence: CASSLGPRTENRPYEQYF. V is TRBV5-1 and J is TRBJ2-7; D possibly corresponds to TRBD1 (6 bases). Between the trimmed V and J ends, which lost 0 bases and 2 bases, there was a span of 21 bases. The CDR3 loop spans 18 amino acids. CDR1 and CDR2 from the germline V gene are SGHRS and YFSETQ.

This clone occurred once. The V and J genes are TRBV7-3 and TRBJ2-3; 9 bases are a match to TRBD2. There are 14 residues in the CDR3. Germline values: CDR1 SGHTA, CDR2 FQGTGA. V lost 4 bases and J lost 6; bases outside the gene matches: 5. DNA of the CDR3: TGTGCCAGCAGCTCGGCTAGCGGGACCGATACGCAGTATTTT. Translating gives CASSSASGTDTQYF.

The chain recombines TRBV11-2 with TRBJ1-2, with D perhaps TRBD1 (5 bases). This CDR3 comprises 16 residues. V shed 4 bases and J shed 8 bases, with 23 bases lying between them. Looked up from germline, CDR1 is SGHAT and CDR2 is FQNNGV. The CDR3 coding sequence is TGTGCCAGCAGCTCTTTCGTCCTCACTAGGGGAAGGGGCTACACCTTC. Amino acid sequence: CASSSFVLTRGRGYTF.

V usage is TRBV19 and J usage is TRBJ2-5; D call uncertain. V lost 3 bases to trimming and J lost 0 bases, with 14 bases between them. The germline V gene has CDR1 LNHDA and CDR2 SQIVND (reference sequence). This CDR3 comprises 16 residues. CDR3 residues: CASSIGSTWNQETQYF. The CDR3 coding sequence is TGTGCCAGTAGTATCGGATCGACGTGGAACCAAGAGACCCAGTACTTC. Together with reference TRBV19 and TRBJ2-5, the CDR3 gives the full variable domain: DGGITQSPKYLFRKEGQNVTLSCEQNLNHDAMYWYRQDPGQGLRLIYYSQIVNDFQKGDIAEGYSVSREKKESFPLTVTSAQKNPTAFYLCASSIGSTWNQETQYFGPGTRLLVL.

The V call is TRBV5-4, the J call TRBJ2-2, with a possible D match to TRBD2 (5 bases). Germline CDR1 and CDR2: SGHNT and YYREEE (reference sequence). V was pared by 1 base and J by 2 bases, with 12 bases between. The CDR3 spans 16 residues. The chain's CDR3 is CASSLKREVNTGELFF. CDR3 sequence (DNA): TGTGCCAGCAGCTTGAAGAGGGAAGTCAACACCGGGGAGCTGTTTTTT.

The table lists this clone with a few counts. V usage is TRBV19 and J usage is TRBJ2-7, with TRBD1 matching 7 bases. Germline V gene lookup returns CDR1 LNHDA and CDR2 SQIVND (reference sequence). Trimming cost V 6 bases and J 0 bases; bases outside gene matches: 5. The CDR3 sequence is 14 residues long. In DNA form, the CDR3 reads TGTGCCAGTAGGGAACAGGGGAGCTCCTACGAGCAGTACTTC. It is translated as CASREQGSSYEQYF.

The chain carries TRBV2 and TRBJ2-5; 12 bases fit TRBD2. CDR1 SNHLY and CDR2 FYNNEI come from the germline V gene. Trimming cost V 4 bases and J 5 bases; bases outside gene matches: 8. The CDR3 is made up of 16 amino acids. CDR3 residues: CASSVGLAGPRETQYF. As DNA, the CDR3 is TGTGCCAGCAGTGTTGGACTAGCGGGACCTAGGGAGACCCAGTACTTC.

V gene TRBV6-5 combines with J gene TRBJ1-2, with 8 positions matching TRBD1. This CDR3 is 16 amino acids long. Germline values: CDR1 MNHEY, CDR2 SVGAGI. V gave up 2 bases and J gave up 6 bases; unmatched junction bases: 11. As DNA, the CDR3 is TGTGCCAGCAGTTACCCCATTGGACAGGGATCTCATGGCTACACCTTC. Protein sequence: CASSYPIGQGSHGYTF.

The chain carries TRBV5-5 and TRBJ2-1; D call uncertain. The germline V gene has CDR1 SGHKS and CDR2 YYEKEE (reference sequence). V shed 1 base and J shed 5 bases, with 13 bases lying between them. This CDR3 region has 15 residues. The CDR3 DNA follows: TGTGCCAGCAGCTTGAACCCACGTTCGGACAATGAGCAGTTCTTC. Residues: CASSLNPRSDNEQFF.

V is TRBV10-1 and J is TRBJ2-7, with D possibly TRBD2 on 6 matching bases. The CDR3 is 16 residues long. V lost 0 bases to trimming and J lost 5 bases, with 17 bases between them. CDR1 WNHNN and CDR2 SYGVQD come from the germline V gene (reference sequence). The CDR3 loop is CASSESLGGVLNEQYF. The CDR3 DNA reads as TGCGCCAGCAGTGAGTCGCTGGGAGGAGTTTTGAACGAGCAGTACTTC.

The V gene is TRBV7-6, the J gene TRBJ1-3; D possibly corresponds to TRBD1 (6 bases). From germline, CDR1 is SGHVS and CDR2 FNYEAQ. The CDR3 length is 18 residues. V was cut by 5 bases and J by 3 bases, with 23 bases left in between. As DNA, the CDR3 is TGTGCCAGCAGCCCCCGACGGGGGGGGGCGCAAGGTGGAAACACCATATATTTT. Translation gives CASSPRRGGAQGGNTIYF.